Presented here are 6 T cell receptor beta chains from one specimen sequenced in a study of blood T cell repertoires in COVID-19. TCRdb keeps only in-frame clones here, not all; method: immunoSEQ multiplex PCR. This sample carries under 200,000 clones, approximately 90% of them seen once, and the ten largest clones take 2% to 2.5%. The sequenced material came from peripheral blood. The receptors come from a man aged 45-65 years who had recovered from COVID-19.

The genes are TRBV27 and TRBJ2-5, with a weak D call TRBD1 (5 bases). CDR3 length equals 13 residues. Trimming pared 3 bases from V and 5 bases from J, leaving 10 bases between. CDR1 MNHEY and CDR2 SMNVEV come from the germline V gene (reference sequence). CDR3 coding DNA: TGTGCCAGCAGTTTTGACAGTAGCGAGACCCAGTACTTC. Its translation: CASSFDSSETQYF.

This chain links TRBV6-1 with TRBJ1-6; D is uncertain. The CDR3 consists of 16 residues. Looked up from germline, CDR1 is MNHNS and CDR2 is SASEGT. V shed 3 bases and J shed 0 bases, with 9 bases lying between them. For the CDR3, the DNA is TGTGCCAGCAGTGAGAGGATTAGCTCCTATAATTCACCCCTCCACTTT. Its translation is CASSERISSYNSPLHF.

This chain links TRBV18 with TRBJ2-7, with D perhaps matching TRBD2 (5 bases). Between the trimmed V and J ends, which lost 1 base and 0 bases, there was a span of 10 bases. CDR1 and CDR2 (germline): KGHSH, LQKENI. This CDR3 has 15 residues. The DNA for the CDR3 is TGTGCCAGCTCACCACTTCCCACTAGCTCCTACGAGCAGTACTTC. Amino acids: CASSPLPTSSYEQYF. The full variable domain, with the rest looked up from reference TRBV18 and TRBJ2-7, is NAGVMQNPRHLVRRRGQEARLRCSPMKGHSHVYWYRQLPEEGLKFMVYLQKENIIDESGMPKERFSAEFPKEGPSILRIQQVVRGDSAAYFCASSPLPTSSYEQYFGPGTRLTVT.

This chain joins TRBV9 and TRBJ2-2, with 10 nucleotides matching TRBD1. Losses at the gene ends were 4 bases for V and 7 bases for J; bases not matched to a gene: 7. The CDR3 is made up of 15 amino acids. CDR1 and CDR2 (germline): SGDLS, YYNGEE. CDR3 in DNA: TGTGCCAGCAGCTTCGACAGGGGGCGCGGCGGGGAGCTGTTTTTT. This sequence encodes CASSFDRGRGGELFF.

This clone appeared a single time. The chain recombines TRBV27 with TRBJ2-7, with no clear D. The CDR3 contains 15 residues. Per the germline V gene, CDR1 is MNHEY and CDR2 is SMNVEV (reference sequence). V was pared by 4 bases and J by 3 bases, with 16 bases between. The DNA of the CDR3 is TGTGCCAGCAGTTCCCTCGACTCTCTAAACTACGAGCAGTACTTC. It yields the protein CASSSLDSLNYEQYF.

CDR3 loop: CASSQSHFYPVYEQYF. DNA for the CDR3: TGTGCCAGCAGCCAAAGTCACTTTTATCCGGTCTACGAGCAGTACTTC. This chain links TRBV14 with TRBJ2-7; D is ambiguous. Germline V gene data show CDR1 as SGHDN and CDR2 as FVKESK. V was shortened by 2 bases and J by 3 bases, with 17 bases between the two germline ends. The CDR3 consists of 16 residues.